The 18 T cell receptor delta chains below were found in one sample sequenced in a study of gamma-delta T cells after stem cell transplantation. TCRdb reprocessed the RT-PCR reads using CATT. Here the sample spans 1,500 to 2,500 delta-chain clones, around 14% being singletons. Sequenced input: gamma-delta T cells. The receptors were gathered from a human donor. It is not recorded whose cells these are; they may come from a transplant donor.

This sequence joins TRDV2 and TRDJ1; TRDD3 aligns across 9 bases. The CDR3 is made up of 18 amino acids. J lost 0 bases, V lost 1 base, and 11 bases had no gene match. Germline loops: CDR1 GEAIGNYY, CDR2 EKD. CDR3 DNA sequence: TGTGCCTGTGACACTCTTTTACTGGGGGAGCGGTACACCGATAAACTCATCTTT. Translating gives CACDTLLLGERYTDKLIF.

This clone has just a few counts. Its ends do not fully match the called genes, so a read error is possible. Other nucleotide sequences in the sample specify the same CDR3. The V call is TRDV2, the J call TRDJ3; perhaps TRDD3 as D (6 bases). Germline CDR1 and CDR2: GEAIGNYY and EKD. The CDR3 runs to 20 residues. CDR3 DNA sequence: TGTGCCTGTGACGACATGTCGGGGGACGCGAGCTCCTGGGACACCCGACAGATGTTCTTC. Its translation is CACDDMSGDASSWDTRQMFF.

The CDR3 region is CACDTVAGGKTPTPGSHTDKLIF. For the CDR3, the DNA is TGTGCCTGTGACACCGTTGCTGGGGGTAAAACACCAACCCCAGGGTCCCACACCGATAAACTCATCTTT. This chain links TRDV2 with TRDJ1, with TRDD3 matching over 7 bases. TCRdb supplies no J gene; here it was assigned by aligning the nucleotide sequence to germline. J was trimmed by 0 bases and V by 0 bases; bases with no gene match: 27. This CDR3 comprises 23 residues. Germline-derived CDR1 and CDR2 are GEAIGNYY and EKD.

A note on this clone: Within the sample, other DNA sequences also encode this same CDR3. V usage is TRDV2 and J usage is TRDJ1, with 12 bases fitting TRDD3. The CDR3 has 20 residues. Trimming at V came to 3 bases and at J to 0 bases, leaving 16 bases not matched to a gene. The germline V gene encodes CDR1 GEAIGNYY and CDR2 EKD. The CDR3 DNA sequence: TGTGCCTGTGACCCGGTACTGGGGGATACACAAACCTTAGACACCGATAAACTCATCTTT. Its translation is CACDPVLGDTQTLDTDKLIF.

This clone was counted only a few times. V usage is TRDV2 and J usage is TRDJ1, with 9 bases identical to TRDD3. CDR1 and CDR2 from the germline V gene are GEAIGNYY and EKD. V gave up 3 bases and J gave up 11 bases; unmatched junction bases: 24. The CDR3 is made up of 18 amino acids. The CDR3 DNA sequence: TGTGCCTGTGACGCCATAGGTACTGGGGGACACACCGGAGTAGACCTCATCTTT. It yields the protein CACDAIGTGGHTGVDLIF.

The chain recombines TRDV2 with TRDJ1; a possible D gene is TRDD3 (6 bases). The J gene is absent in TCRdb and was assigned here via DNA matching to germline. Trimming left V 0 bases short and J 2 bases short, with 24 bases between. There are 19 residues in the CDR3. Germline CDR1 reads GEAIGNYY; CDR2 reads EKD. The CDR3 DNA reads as TGTGCCTGTGACACCAGCAGAAGCCTTACGGGGGAAGAAACCGATAAACTCATCTTT. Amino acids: CACDTSRSLTGEETDKLIF.

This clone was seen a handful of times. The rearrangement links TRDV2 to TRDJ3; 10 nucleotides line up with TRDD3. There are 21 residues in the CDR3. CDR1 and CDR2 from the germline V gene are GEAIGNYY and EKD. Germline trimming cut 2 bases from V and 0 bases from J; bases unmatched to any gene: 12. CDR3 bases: TGTGCCTGTGACAATCTTATGGGGGATACCCTAAGCTCCTGGGACACCCGACAGATGTTTTTC. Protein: CACDNLMGDTLSSWDTRQMFF.

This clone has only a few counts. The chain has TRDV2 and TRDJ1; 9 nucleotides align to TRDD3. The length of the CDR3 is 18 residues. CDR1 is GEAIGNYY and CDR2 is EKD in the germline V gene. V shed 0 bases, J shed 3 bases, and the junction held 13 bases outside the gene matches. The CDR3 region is CACDTVQDWGKKPDKLIF. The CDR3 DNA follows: TGTGCCTGTGACACCGTTCAGGACTGGGGGAAAAAACCCGATAAACTCATCTTT.

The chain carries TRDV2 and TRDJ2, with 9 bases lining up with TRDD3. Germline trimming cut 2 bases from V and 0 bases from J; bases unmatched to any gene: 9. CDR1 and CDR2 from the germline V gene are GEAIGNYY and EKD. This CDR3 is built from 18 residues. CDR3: CACDMILGDGTLTAQLFF. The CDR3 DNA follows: TGTGCCTGTGACATGATACTGGGGGACGGAACTTTGACAGCACAACTCTTCTTT.

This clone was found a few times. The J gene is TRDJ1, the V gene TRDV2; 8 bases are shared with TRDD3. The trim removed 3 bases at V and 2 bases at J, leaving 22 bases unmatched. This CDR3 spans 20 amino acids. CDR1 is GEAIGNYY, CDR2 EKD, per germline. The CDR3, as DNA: TGTGCCTGTGACCCGTTGGTTAGCTGGGGGACTACGCGGGGGACCGATAAACTCATCTTT. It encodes CACDPLVSWGTTRGTDKLIF.

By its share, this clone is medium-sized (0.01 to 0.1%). The CDR3 DNA sequence: TGTGCCTGTGAAGGACTGGGGACCGATAAACTCATCTTT. Protein: CACEGLGTDKLIF. The J gene is TRDJ1, the V gene TRDV2, with 7 bases matching TRDD3. V shed 4 bases, J shed 2 bases, and the junction held 3 bases outside the gene matches. CDR1 and CDR2 (germline): GEAIGNYY, EKD. The CDR3 spans 13 residues.

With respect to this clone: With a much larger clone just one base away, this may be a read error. The DNA of the CDR3 is TGTGCCTGTGACTCGGTACTGGGGGATAGGGAGGGCACCGATAAACTCATCTTT. This gives the protein CACDSVLGDREGTDKLIF. The chain couples TRDV2 to TRDJ1, with 11 bases that match TRDD3. The V gene's germline CDR1 is GEAIGNYY and CDR2 EKD. CDR3 length: 18 amino acids. The V gene end was trimmed by 3 bases and the J gene end by 1 base; junction bases not matched to a gene: 12.

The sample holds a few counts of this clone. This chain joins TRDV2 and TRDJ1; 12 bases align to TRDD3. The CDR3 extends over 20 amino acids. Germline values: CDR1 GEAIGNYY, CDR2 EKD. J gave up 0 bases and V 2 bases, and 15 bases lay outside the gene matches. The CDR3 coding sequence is TGTGCCTGTGACAGAATAAACACTGGGGGATACAGGGGGTACACCGATAAACTCATCTTT. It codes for CACDRINTGGYRGYTDKLIF.

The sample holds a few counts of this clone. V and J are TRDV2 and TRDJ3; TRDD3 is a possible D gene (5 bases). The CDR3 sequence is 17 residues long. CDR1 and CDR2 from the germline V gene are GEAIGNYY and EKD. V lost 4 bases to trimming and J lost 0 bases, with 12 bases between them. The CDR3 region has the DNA TGTGCCTGTGATCCAATACGAGGCTCCTGGGACACCCGACAGATGTTTTTC. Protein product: CACDPIRGSWDTRQMFF.

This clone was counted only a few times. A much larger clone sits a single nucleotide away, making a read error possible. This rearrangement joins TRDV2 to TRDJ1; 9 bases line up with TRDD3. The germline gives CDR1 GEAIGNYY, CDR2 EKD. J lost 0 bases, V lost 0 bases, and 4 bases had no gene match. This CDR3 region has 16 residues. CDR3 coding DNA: TGTGCCTGTGACACCCTGGGGGATCCGTACACCGATAAACTCATCTTT. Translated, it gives CACDTLGDPYTDKLIF.

The CDR3 protein is CACVPVGDNPDKLIF. The CDR3 DNA follows: TGTGCCTGTGTGCCGGTAGGGGATAACCCCGATAAACTCATCTTT. The V and J genes are TRDV2 and TRDJ1, with 7 bases that match TRDD3. The J gene, left out of TCRdb, was set here by checking the DNA against germline. The CDR3 runs to 15 residues. V trimming: 5 bases; J trimming: 3 bases; junction bases outside the gene matches: 11. Germline assignment: CDR1 GEAIGNYY and CDR2 EKD.

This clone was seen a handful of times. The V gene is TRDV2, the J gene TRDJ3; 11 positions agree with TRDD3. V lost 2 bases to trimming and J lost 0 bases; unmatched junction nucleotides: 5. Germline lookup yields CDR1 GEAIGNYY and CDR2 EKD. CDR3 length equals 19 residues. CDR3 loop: CACDKVLGDSSWDTRQMFF. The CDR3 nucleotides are TGTGCCTGTGACAAAGTACTGGGGGATAGCTCCTGGGACACCCGACAGATGTTTTTC.

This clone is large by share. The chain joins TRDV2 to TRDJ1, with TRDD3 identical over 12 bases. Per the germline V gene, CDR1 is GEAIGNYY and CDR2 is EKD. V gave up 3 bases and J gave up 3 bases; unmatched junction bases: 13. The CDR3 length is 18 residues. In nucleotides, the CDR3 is TGTGCCTGTGACTTGACCCCCCCTTCTGGGGGATACGCCGATAAACTCATCTTT. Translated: CACDLTPPSGGYADKLIF.